This T cell receptor beta chain was observed in a study of T cells in localized non-small cell lung cancer. Study observations and caveats: Of the top 100 tumor clones, median roughly 55 were in adjacent lung, around 28 among its top 100.

The table came from immunoSEQ multiplex PCR; TCRdb's copy has only in-frame clones and leaves some out. This table holds fewer than 35,000 clones, about 88% found once. Concerning this clone itself: Its antigen is currently unknown.

CDR1 SGDLS and CDR2 YYNGEE come from the germline V gene. Trimming took 4 bases from V and 3 from J; bases not matched to a gene: 2. CDR3 length: 14 amino acids. The V call is TRBV9, the J call TRBJ2-3, with TRBD1 matching over 10 bases. This clonotype originated in a female donor older than 55 with stage I lung adenocarcinoma. The material was peripheral blood, obtained before any cancer treatment. The CDR3 bases are TGTGCCAGCAGCCCGGGACAGGGGACAGATACGCAGTATTTT. It is translated as CASSPGQGTDTQYF.